Detailed here is one T cell receptor (beta chain). What it binds is unknown. This CDR3 is 17 amino acids long. After removal of 0 bases from V and 2 bases from J, the junction contained 3 bases not matched to a gene. Germline values: CDR1 MGHDK, CDR2 SYGVNS. TCRdb's copy holds only in-frame clones and misses some; the assay was immunoSEQ multiplex PCR. The top ten clones hold around 1.5% of a sample with about 88,000 clones, just under 90% of them seen once. This specimen comes from a study of OX40 agonist ivuxolimab in advanced cancers. In the study overall: Partial responses occurred in Three dose-escalation patients, one with hepatocellular carcinoma and two with cutaneous melanoma. Study-wide results and limits: Relative to CD4+, CD8+ T cells held more expanded clones on average. Antigens targeted by the expanded peripheral T cells were not determined.

Autoimmune disease history or systemic immunosuppression excluded patients. This sequence was found in an adult with an advanced solid tumor such as melanoma, head and neck, liver or kidney cancer. Specimen: CD4+ or CD8+ T cells sorted from blood, collected in a trial of the OX40 agonist ivuxolimab. The chain couples TRBV25-1 to TRBJ2-2, with 10 bases identical to TRBD1. CDR3 in DNA: TGTGCCAGCAGTGAATATGGACAGGGGGGTAACACCGGGGAGCTGTTTTTT. The encoded protein is CASSEYGQGGNTGELFF.